Listed here are 12 T cell receptor beta chains from one sample, sequenced in a study of shared clonotypes between healthy human individuals. The protocol was immunoSEQ multiplex PCR, while the TCRdb copy is restricted to in-frame clones and leaves out a portion. Among 1.5 million to 1.9 million clones listed, 98% were seen once. Input material: naive CD4+ T cells sorted from blood. Described subset: CD45RA+ positively selected. The receptors originated from a man aged 25 to 40 in good health.

This chain uses TRBV10-3 with TRBJ2-2, with 10 positions matching TRBD1. This CDR3 has 14 amino acids. V lost 11 bases and J lost 4; bases outside the gene matches: 7. Germline-derived CDR1 and CDR2 are ENHRY and SYGVKD. Written as DNA, the CDR3 is TGTGCCCTATCTGACAGGGGGCTCACCGGGGAGCTGTTTTTT. The encoded protein is CALSDRGLTGELFF.

The chain recombines TRBV28 with TRBJ2-7, with 10 bases identical to TRBD2. CDR3 length: 15 amino acids. Trimming removed 7 bases from V and 2 bases from J; junction bases left unmatched: 8. The V gene's germline CDR1 is MDHEN and CDR2 SYDVKM. This CDR3 is CASTSASGSPYEQYF. CDR3 nucleotide sequence: TGTGCCAGCACCTCGGCTAGCGGGAGTCCCTACGAGCAGTACTTC.

The J gene is TRBJ2-7, the V gene TRBV11-2; 10 bases map to TRBD2. Germline CDR1 reads SGHAT; CDR2 reads FQNNGV. V dropped 5 bases and J dropped 5; count of bases not matched to a gene: 9. The CDR3 runs to 15 residues. CDR3 amino acids: CASSAASGSWDEQYF. CDR3 bases: TGTGCCAGCAGCGCCGCTAGCGGGAGCTGGGACGAGCAGTACTTC.

The chain joins TRBV5-1 to TRBJ1-1; no reliable D call. This CDR3 spans 15 amino acids. Germline V gene data show CDR1 as SGHRS and CDR2 as YFSETQ. Trimming stripped 0 bases from V and 6 bases from J, with 15 bases between. CDR3 loop: CASSLVGPEMSEAFF. In nucleotides, the CDR3 is TGCGCCAGCAGCTTGGTGGGCCCCGAGATGTCTGAAGCTTTCTTT. Based on the CDR3 plus reference TRBV5-1 and TRBJ1-1, the full variable domain is KAGVTQTPRYLIKTRGQQVTLSCSPISGHRSVSWYQQTPGQGLQFLFEYFSETQRNKGNFPGRFSGRQFSNSRSEMNVSTLELGDSALYLCASSLVGPEMSEAFFGQGTRLTVV.

The chain couples TRBV7-9 to TRBJ2-1; 9 positions agree with TRBD1. V dropped 5 bases and J dropped 2; count of bases not matched to a gene: 4. Germline-derived CDR1 and CDR2 are SEHNR and FQNEAQ (reference sequence). The CDR3 has 15 residues. CDR3 sequence reads: CASSRGQGTYNEQFF. In DNA, the CDR3 is TGTGCCAGCAGCAGGGGACAGGGAACCTACAATGAGCAGTTCTTC.

The V gene is TRBV5-1, the J gene TRBJ1-2; D might be TRBD1 (5 bases). Germline V gene lookup returns CDR1 SGHRS and CDR2 YFSETQ. Trimming removed 0 bases at V and 4 bases at J, with 10 bases between. This CDR3 spans 14 amino acids. The CDR3 protein is CASSLDPGSYGYTF. The CDR3 DNA sequence: TGCGCCAGCAGCTTGGACCCAGGGAGCTATGGCTACACCTTC.

The chain has TRBV11-2 and TRBJ2-7; either TRBD1 or TRBD2 may fit D (5 bases each). Per the germline V gene, CDR1 is SGHAT and CDR2 is FQNNGV. The V end lost 5 bases, the J end lost 2 bases, and 13 bases lay between the germline ends. This CDR3 is 14 amino acids long. DNA for the CDR3: TGTGCCAGCAGCCCCAGGGAGCGGCCCTACGAGCAGTACTTC. The encoded protein is CASSPRERPYEQYF.

The chain is built from TRBV6-5 and TRBJ1-2; D remains unclear. The CDR3 runs to 14 residues. The germline gives CDR1 MNHEY, CDR2 SVGAGI. V lost 6 bases, J lost 7 bases, and 18 bases lay in between. This chain's CDR3 is CASRSLGYRAGYTF. CDR3 in DNA: TGTGCCAGCAGATCCTTGGGCTACCGTGCTGGCTACACCTTC.

The chain is built from TRBV25-1 and TRBJ2-5; TRBD2 matches at 13 bases. CDR1 and CDR2 (germline): MGHDK, SYGVNS. V trimming: 4 bases; J trimming: 0 bases; junction bases outside the gene matches: 2. The CDR3 is 16 amino acids. The CDR3 coding sequence is TGTGCCAGCAGTGGACTAGCGGGAGGCTACCAAGAGACCCAGTACTTC. The encoded protein is CASSGLAGGYQETQYF.

This clone came up once. The J gene is TRBJ2-1, the V gene TRBV5-6; D is possibly TRBD2 (7 bases). V dropped 3 bases and J dropped 7 bases, with 17 bases sitting between them. This CDR3 contains 15 residues. Germline V gives CDR1 SGHDT, CDR2 YYEEEE. The CDR3 DNA sequence: TGTGCCAGCAGCTCGCGCGGGGGCGTGGGAAATGAGCAGTTCTTC. Residues: CASSSRGGVGNEQFF.

The genes are TRBV18 and TRBJ1-4; 7 positions match TRBD1. CDR3 length: 15 residues. Trimming took 4 bases from V and 2 from J; bases not matched to a gene: 4. Germline CDR1 KGHSH, CDR2 LQKENI. The DNA for the CDR3 is TGTGCCAGCTCACAACTACAGGGGACTAATGAAAAACTGTTTTTT. This translates into CASSQLQGTNEKLFF.

The genes are TRBV18 and TRBJ2-7; 12 bases match TRBD1. The CDR3 totals 17 residues. The germline gives CDR1 KGHSH, CDR2 LQKENI. V was clipped by 4 bases and J by 2 bases; unmatched bases: 9. CDR3 residues: CASSLAGTGGYPYEQYF. CDR3 sequence (DNA): TGTGCCAGCTCACTCGCCGGGACAGGGGGCTACCCCTACGAGCAGTACTTC. The entire variable domain, with the rest obtained from reference TRBV18 and TRBJ2-7, is as follows: NAGVMQNPRHLVRRRGQEARLRCSPMKGHSHVYWYRQLPEEGLKFMVYLQKENIIDESGMPKERFSAEFPKEGPSILRIQQVVRGDSAAYFCASSLAGTGGYPYEQYFGPGTRLTVT.